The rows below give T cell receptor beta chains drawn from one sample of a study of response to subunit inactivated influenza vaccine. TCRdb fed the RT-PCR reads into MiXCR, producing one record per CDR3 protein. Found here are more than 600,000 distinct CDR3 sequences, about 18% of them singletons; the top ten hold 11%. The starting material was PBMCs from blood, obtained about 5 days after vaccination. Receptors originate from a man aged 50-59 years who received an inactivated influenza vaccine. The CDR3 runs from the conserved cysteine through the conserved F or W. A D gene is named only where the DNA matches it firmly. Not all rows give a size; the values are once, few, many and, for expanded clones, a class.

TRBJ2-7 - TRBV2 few TGTGCCAGTACAGGAGATCTCTCCTACGAGCAGTACTTC CASTGDLSYEQYF
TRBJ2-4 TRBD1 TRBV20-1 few TGCAGTGCTAGCCCGGGACAGCGTAACAGGCTAGCCAAAAACATTCAGTACTTC CSASPGQRNRLAKNIQYF
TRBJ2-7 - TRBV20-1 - TGCAGTGCTAGTCTCTCCCCCTACGAGCAGTACTTC CSASLSPYEQYF
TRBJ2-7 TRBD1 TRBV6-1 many TGTGCCAGCAGGGGACAGGCTGTTCCCTACGAGCAGTACTTC CASRGQAVPYEQYF
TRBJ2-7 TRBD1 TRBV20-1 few TGCAGTGCTAACTTCCGGGACAGGGGTTCCTACGAGCAGTACTTC CSANFRDRGSYEQYF
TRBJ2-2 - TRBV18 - TGTGCCAGCTCACCAGACGGGACGAACACCGGGGAGCTGTTTTTT CASSPDGTNTGELFF
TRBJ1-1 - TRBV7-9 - TGTGCCAGCAGTGAAGTCCAACCAGGGAGCACTGAAGCTTTCTTT CASSEVQPGSTEAFF
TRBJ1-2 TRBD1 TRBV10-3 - TGTGCCATCACTTCGACAGGGGACTATGGCTACACCTTC CAITSTGDYGYTF
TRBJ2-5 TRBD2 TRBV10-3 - TGTGCCATCAGTGAGACTAGCGGGGGGCATCGCCAAGAGACCCAGTACTTC CAISETSGGHRQETQYF
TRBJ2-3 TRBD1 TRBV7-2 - TGTGCCAGCAGCCAGGGGGCGGCCCGCACAGATACGCAGTATTTT CASSQGAARTDTQYF
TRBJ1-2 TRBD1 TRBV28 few TGTGCCAGCCAGCCCTTTGAGGGGGCAACGGAGGATGGCTACACCTTC CASQPFEGATEDGYTF
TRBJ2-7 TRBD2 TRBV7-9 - TGTGCCAGCAGCTTATCGTTTGCACTAGCGGACGAGCAGTACTTC CASSLSFALADEQYF
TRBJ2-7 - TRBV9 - TGTGCCAGCAGCGTAGCCCCCTCGAATGCCCGCGAGCAGTACTTC CASSVAPSNAREQYF
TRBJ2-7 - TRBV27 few TGTGCCAGCAGTCCGCAGGGAAGCAGATACCCCTACGAGCAGTACTTC CASSPQGSRYPYEQYF
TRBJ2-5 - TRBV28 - TGTGCCAGCAGTTTACGCGTCAGTCAAGAGACCCAGTACTTC CASSLRVSQETQYF
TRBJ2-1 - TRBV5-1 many TGCGCCAGCAGCCGAGAAGGGGGGTACTACAATGAGCAGTTCTTC CASSREGGYYNEQFF
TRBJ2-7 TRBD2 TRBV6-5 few TGTGCCAGCAGTTTGGCGGGGGAGGCGGGCTACGAGCAGTACTTC CASSLAGEAGYEQYF
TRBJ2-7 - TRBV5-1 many TGCGCCAGCAGCTTGGTAGGGGGACCCATCCCCTACGAGCAGTACTTC CASSLVGGPIPYEQYF
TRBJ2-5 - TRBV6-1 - TGTGCCAGCAGCAGGGAGATCAGCGGGACCCAGTACTTC CASSREISGTQYF
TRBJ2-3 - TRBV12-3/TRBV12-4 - TGTGCCAGCAGTTTAACCGGACTGAGCGGGAGCACAGATACGCAGTATTTT CASSLTGLSGSTDTQYF
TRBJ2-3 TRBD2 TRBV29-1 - TGCAGCGTGGACATTAGCGGGATCTACACAGATACGCAGTATTTT CSVDISGIYTDTQYF
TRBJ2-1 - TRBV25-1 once TGTGCCAGCAGTGGTCAGAGACACAATGAGCAGTTCTTC CASSGQRHNEQFF
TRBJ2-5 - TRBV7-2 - TGTGCCAGCAGCTCAAAGTTACGGGAGACCCAGTACTTC CASSSKLRETQYF
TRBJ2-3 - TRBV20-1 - TGCAGTGCTGGTCGGGGAAGCACAGATACGCAGTATTTT CSAGRGSTDTQYF
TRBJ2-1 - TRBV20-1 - TGCAGTGCTGATGACTGGCTCAATGAGCAGTTCTTC CSADDWLNEQFF
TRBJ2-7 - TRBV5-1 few TGCGCCAGCAGCCCCAGGCAGTTATCCTCCTACGAGCAGTACTTC CASSPRQLSSYEQYF
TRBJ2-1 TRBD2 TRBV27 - TGTGCCAGCAGTCAAAGCCTGGGACTAGCGGGCCCACCATCCTACAATGAGCAGTTCTTC CASSQSLGLAGPPSYNEQFF
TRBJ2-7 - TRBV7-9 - TGTGCCAGCAGCTTAGAATTCTGGGACTCCAACGAGCAGTACTTC CASSLEFWDSNEQYF
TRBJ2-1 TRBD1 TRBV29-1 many TGCAGCGCTCCGACAGGGATGTCTAGCCCTACCTACAATGAGCAGTTCTTC CSAPTGMSSPTYNEQFF
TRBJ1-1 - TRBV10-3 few TGTGCCATCAGCCGTCTATTGTCTTCACGCACTGAAGCTTTCTTT CAISRLLSSRTEAFF
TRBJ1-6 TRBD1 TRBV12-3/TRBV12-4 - TGTGCCAGCAAAAAACAGGGGGGGCATAATTCACCCCTCCACTTT CASKKQGGHNSPLHF
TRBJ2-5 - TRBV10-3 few TGTGCCATCAGTGAGTGGGCAGATCAAGAGACCCAGTACTTC CAISEWADQETQYF
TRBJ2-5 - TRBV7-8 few TGTGCCAGCAGCAAGAGTGGGGAGACCCAGTACTTC CASSKSGETQYF
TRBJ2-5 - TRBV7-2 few TGTGCCAGCAGCTTAGTCTTAGGATGGCAAGAGACCCAGTACTTC CASSLVLGWQETQYF
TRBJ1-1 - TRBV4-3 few TGCGCCAGCAGCTCACAGGGACTTTCGAACACTGAAGCTTTCTTT CASSSQGLSNTEAFF
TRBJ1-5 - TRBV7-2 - TGTGCCAGCAGCTTAGATATGTCAATCGGGCCCCAGCATTTT CASSLDMSIGPQHF
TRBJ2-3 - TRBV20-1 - TGCAGTGCTAGCCTTTATAGCACAGATACGCAGTATTTT CSASLYSTDTQYF
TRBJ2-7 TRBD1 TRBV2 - TGTGCCAGCAGCCAGCCCAGGGGGATTAAAGTCTACGAGCAGTACTTC CASSQPRGIKVYEQYF
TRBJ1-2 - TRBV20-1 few TGCAGTGCTAGGAGTGGGGCCCGCCCAGGCTACACCTTC CSARSGARPGYTF
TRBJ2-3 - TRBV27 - TGTGCCAGCAGTTTATCCCCCCGAGCTACGCAGTATTTT CASSLSPRATQYF
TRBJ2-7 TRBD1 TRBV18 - TGTGCCAGCTCACCTCGGGACAGGGTATCGGGGCAGTACTTC CASSPRDRVSGQYF
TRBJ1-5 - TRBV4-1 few TGCGCCAGCAGCCAAGCACCCCCGGTGGCCAATCAGCCCCAGCATTTT CASSQAPPVANQPQHF
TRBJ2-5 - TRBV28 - TGTGCCAGCAAGAGGGGACATCCAGAGACCCAGCACTTC CASKRGHPETQHF
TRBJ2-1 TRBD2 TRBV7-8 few TGTGCCAGTAAGACTAGCGGAAGCTCCTACAATGAGCAGTTCTTC CASKTSGSSYNEQFF
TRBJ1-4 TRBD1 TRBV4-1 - TGCGCCAGCAGCCAAGTTTCGCACAGGGGTGGAGAAAAACTGTTTTTT CASSQVSHRGGEKLFF
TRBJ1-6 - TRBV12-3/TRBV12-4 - TGTGCCAGCAGTTTGGGGTGGGATTCACCCCTCCACTTT CASSLGWDSPLHF
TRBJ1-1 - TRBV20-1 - TGCAGTGAGCAGAACACTGAAGCTTTCTTT CSEQNTEAFF
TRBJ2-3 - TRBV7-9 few TGTGCCAGCAGCTTAAGGGACGGAAGAATAGATACGCAGTATTTT CASSLRDGRIDTQYF
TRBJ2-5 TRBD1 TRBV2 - TGTGCCAGCAGTGACAGGGGGACAGAGACCCAGTACTTC CASSDRGTETQYF